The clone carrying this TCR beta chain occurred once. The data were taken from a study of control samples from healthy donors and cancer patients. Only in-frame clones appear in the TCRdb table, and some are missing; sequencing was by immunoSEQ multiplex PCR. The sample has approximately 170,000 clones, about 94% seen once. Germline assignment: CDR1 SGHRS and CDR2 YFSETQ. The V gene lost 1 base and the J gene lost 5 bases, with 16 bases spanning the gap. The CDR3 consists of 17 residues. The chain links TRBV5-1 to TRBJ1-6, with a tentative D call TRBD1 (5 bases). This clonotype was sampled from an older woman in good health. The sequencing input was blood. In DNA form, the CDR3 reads TGCGCCAGCAGCTTGAAATGGGGTCGGGACCATAATTCACCCCTCCACTTT. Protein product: CASSLKWGRDHNSPLHF.